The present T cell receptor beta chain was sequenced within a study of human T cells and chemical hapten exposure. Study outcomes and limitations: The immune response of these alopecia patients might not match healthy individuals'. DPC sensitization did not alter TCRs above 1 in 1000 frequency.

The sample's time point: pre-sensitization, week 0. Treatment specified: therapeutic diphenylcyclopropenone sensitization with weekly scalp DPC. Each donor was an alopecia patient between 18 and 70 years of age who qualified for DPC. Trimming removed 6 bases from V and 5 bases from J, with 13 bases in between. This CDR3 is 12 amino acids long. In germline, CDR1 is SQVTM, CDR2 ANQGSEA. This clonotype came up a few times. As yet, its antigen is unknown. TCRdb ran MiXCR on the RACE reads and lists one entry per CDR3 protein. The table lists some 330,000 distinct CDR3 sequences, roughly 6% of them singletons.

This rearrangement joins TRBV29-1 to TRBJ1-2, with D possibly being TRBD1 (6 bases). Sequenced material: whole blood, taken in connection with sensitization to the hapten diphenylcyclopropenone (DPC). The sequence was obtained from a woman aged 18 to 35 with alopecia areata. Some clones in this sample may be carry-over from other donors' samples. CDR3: CSVSGEGYGYTF. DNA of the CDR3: TGCAGCGTGTCAGGGGAGGGTTATGGCTACACCTTC.